These T cell receptor beta chains were read from a single sample in a study of blood T cell repertoires in COVID-19. TCRdb keeps only in-frame clones here, not all; method: immunoSEQ multiplex PCR. This sample yields some 46,000 clones, of which about 87% are seen a single time; less than 8.5% belongs to the top ten. The sample was peripheral blood. The receptors were gathered from a man aged 50 to 60 with acute or convalescent COVID-19. CDR3s include the opening cysteine and the closing phenylalanine or tryptophan. A D gene is named only where the DNA matches it firmly. Clone size is given for some rows only: seen once, a few or many times, or a class if the clone is expanded.

v_gene	j_gene	abundance	d_gene	CDR3nt	CDR3aa
TRBV19	TRBJ2-5	-	TRBD1	TGTGCCAGTAGTCCTGAACAGGGGGCGAAAGAGACCCAGTACTTC	CASSPEQGAKETQYF
TRBV27	TRBJ2-7	-	TRBD2	TGTGCCAGCAGTTTAAGACTAGCCGCCTCCTACGAGCAGTACTTC	CASSLRLAASYEQYF
TRBV6-5	TRBJ1-6	-	-	TGTGCCAGCAGGCCGGGCGGACAGACTAATTCACCCCTCCACTTT	CASRPGGQTNSPLHF
TRBV4-1	TRBJ1-5	-	-	TGCGCCAGCAGCCAAGAAGGGGGCAATCAGCCCCAGCATTTT	CASSQEGGNQPQHF
TRBV5-4	TRBJ2-7	-	TRBD1	TGTGCCAGCAGCTTGGGGGGACAGGGATACGAGCAGTACTTC	CASSLGGQGYEQYF
TRBV6-5	TRBJ2-3	-	-	TGTGCCAGCAGTTACAGAGCCGCAGATACGCAGTATTTT	CASSYRAADTQYF
TRBV21-1	TRBJ2-7	-	-	TGTGCCAGCAGCAAAAGCGGACTAGCGGGAGCCAACGAGCAGTACTTC	CASSKSGLAGANEQYF
TRBV18	TRBJ1-1	-	-	TGTGCCAGCTCACCGGGGGGGCCAGCGAACACTGAAGCTTTCTTT	CASSPGGPANTEAFF
TRBV18	TRBJ1-1	-	-	TGTGCCAGCTCACCGACAGTACAATCCCAATCCACTGAAGCTTTCTTT	CASSPTVQSQSTEAFF
TRBV5-6	TRBJ2-7	-	TRBD2	TGTGCCAGCAGCTTAGACGGGGGGACCTCCTACGAGCAGTACTTC	CASSLDGGTSYEQYF
TRBV9	TRBJ2-3	-	TRBD2	TGTGCCAGCAGCGCGCTAGCGGGAATGACAGATACGCAGTATTTT	CASSALAGMTDTQYF
TRBV28	TRBJ2-1	-	TRBD2	TGTGCCAGCAAGCCTTACCGGGGGGGCGAGCAGTTCTTC	CASKPYRGGEQFF
TRBV28	TRBJ2-1	-	TRBD2	TGTGCCAGCAGTTTCGATCCCGGGACTAGCGGGGGTAGAGGGTACAATGAGCAGTTCTTC	CASSFDPGTSGGRGYNEQFF
TRBV12-5	TRBJ1-2	few	-	TGTGCTAGTGCCCTTGGGGAGGGCTACACCTTC	CASALGEGYTF
TRBV7-6	TRBJ2-1	few	-	TGTGCCAGCAGCTTGGGCAGTCCCTCATACAATGAGCAGTTCTTC	CASSLGSPSYNEQFF
TRBV6-1	TRBJ1-1	-	TRBD1	TGTGCCAGCAGTGTTCGGGGAGGGACAGGGGGGCAGGCTGAAGCTTTCTTT	CASSVRGGTGGQAEAFF
TRBV3-1/TRBV3-2	TRBJ2-1	-	-	TGTGCCAGCAGCCCATCGGAGACTAGGCTAAGGTACAATGAGCAGTTCTTC	CASSPSETRLRYNEQFF
TRBV18	TRBJ1-1	medium-sized	TRBD1	TGTGCCAGCTCATCAGACAGGGATAGCACTGAAGCTTTCTTT	CASSSDRDSTEAFF
TRBV6-6	TRBJ1-1	-	TRBD1	TGTGCCAGCAGCCGTGACCTAGGACAGGGGATCACTGAAGCTTTCTTT	CASSRDLGQGITEAFF
TRBV7-6	TRBJ2-3	-	TRBD2	TGTGCCAGCAGCTTAGCTCTTCCAGCGGGGAGCACAGATACGCAGTATTTT	CASSLALPAGSTDTQYF
TRBV7-2	TRBJ2-7	-	-	TGTGCCAGCAGCTTAGTTCAGTACGAGCAGTACTTC	CASSLVQYEQYF
TRBV7-9	TRBJ1-6	-	TRBD1	TGTGCCAGCAGCCAGACAGGGGGGAATTCACCCCTCCACTTT	CASSQTGGNSPLHF
TRBV24-1	TRBJ1-4	-	-	TGTGCCACCAGTGATGGACATAATGAAAAACTGTTTTTT	CATSDGHNEKLFF
TRBV5-1	TRBJ2-1	-	-	TGCGCCAGCAGCTTGGATGGGGGCCTCGTCGATGAGCAGTTCTTC	CASSLDGGLVDEQFF
TRBV6-5	TRBJ2-7	-	TRBD2	TGTGCCAGCAAGGGGCTAGCGGGACTGAAGGGCGAGCAGTACTTC	CASKGLAGLKGEQYF
TRBV10-1	TRBJ2-6	-	TRBD2	TGCGCCAGCAGCCCGGGACTAGCGTGGGGGGCCAACGTCCTGACTTTC	CASSPGLAWGANVLTF
TRBV9	TRBJ1-4	-	-	TGTGCCAGCAGCGGCGGCCTGAATGAAAAACTGTTTTTT	CASSGGLNEKLFF
TRBV2	TRBJ1-1	-	-	TGTGCCAGCAGTGCTTGGGCCAGGAAACAGGCTGAAGCTTTCTTT	CASSAWARKQAEAFF
TRBV7-8	TRBJ1-5	-	-	TGTGCCAGCAGTCCAGAGGGCCCCTATAGCAATCAGCCCCAGCATTTT	CASSPEGPYSNQPQHF
TRBV10-1	TRBJ2-1	-	-	TGCGCCAGCAGTGAGTCGATACTGAATTCCTACAATGAGCAGTTCTTC	CASSESILNSYNEQFF
TRBV12-3/TRBV12-4	TRBJ2-1	-	TRBD1	TGTGCCAGCAGGTATGGGACAGACAATGAGCAGTTCTTC	CASRYGTDNEQFF
TRBV5-1	TRBJ1-2	-	-	TGCGCCAGCAGCTTGGGCATACCTTCACAGGGAAACTATGGCTACACCTTC	CASSLGIPSQGNYGYTF
TRBV6-6	TRBJ2-7	once	-	TGTGCCAGCAGTTACTCATCAGGGGCATACGAGCAGTACTTC	CASSYSSGAYEQYF
TRBV5-1	TRBJ1-1	once	-	TGCGCCAGCAGCTTCGCTACAGACACTGAAGCTTTCTTT	CASSFATDTEAFF
TRBV5-1	TRBJ1-1	-	-	TGCGCCAGCAGCCGTCACAGGGAGGGCGACACTGAAGCTTTCTTT	CASSRHREGDTEAFF
TRBV19	TRBJ1-1	-	TRBD1	TGTGCCAGTTTGGACAGGGGGCAAACTGAAGCTTTCTTT	CASLDRGQTEAFF
TRBV19	TRBJ1-1	-	-	TGTGCCACCACTTTGAGGGTAGGGACTGAAGCTTTCTTT	CATTLRVGTEAFF
TRBV19	TRBJ1-2	-	-	TGTGCCAGTAGGCAGGGGCGGGATGGCTACACCTTC	CASRQGRDGYTF
TRBV5-4	TRBJ1-3	-	-	TGTGCCAGCAGCCCGGACTACTCTGGAAACACCATATATTTT	CASSPDYSGNTIYF